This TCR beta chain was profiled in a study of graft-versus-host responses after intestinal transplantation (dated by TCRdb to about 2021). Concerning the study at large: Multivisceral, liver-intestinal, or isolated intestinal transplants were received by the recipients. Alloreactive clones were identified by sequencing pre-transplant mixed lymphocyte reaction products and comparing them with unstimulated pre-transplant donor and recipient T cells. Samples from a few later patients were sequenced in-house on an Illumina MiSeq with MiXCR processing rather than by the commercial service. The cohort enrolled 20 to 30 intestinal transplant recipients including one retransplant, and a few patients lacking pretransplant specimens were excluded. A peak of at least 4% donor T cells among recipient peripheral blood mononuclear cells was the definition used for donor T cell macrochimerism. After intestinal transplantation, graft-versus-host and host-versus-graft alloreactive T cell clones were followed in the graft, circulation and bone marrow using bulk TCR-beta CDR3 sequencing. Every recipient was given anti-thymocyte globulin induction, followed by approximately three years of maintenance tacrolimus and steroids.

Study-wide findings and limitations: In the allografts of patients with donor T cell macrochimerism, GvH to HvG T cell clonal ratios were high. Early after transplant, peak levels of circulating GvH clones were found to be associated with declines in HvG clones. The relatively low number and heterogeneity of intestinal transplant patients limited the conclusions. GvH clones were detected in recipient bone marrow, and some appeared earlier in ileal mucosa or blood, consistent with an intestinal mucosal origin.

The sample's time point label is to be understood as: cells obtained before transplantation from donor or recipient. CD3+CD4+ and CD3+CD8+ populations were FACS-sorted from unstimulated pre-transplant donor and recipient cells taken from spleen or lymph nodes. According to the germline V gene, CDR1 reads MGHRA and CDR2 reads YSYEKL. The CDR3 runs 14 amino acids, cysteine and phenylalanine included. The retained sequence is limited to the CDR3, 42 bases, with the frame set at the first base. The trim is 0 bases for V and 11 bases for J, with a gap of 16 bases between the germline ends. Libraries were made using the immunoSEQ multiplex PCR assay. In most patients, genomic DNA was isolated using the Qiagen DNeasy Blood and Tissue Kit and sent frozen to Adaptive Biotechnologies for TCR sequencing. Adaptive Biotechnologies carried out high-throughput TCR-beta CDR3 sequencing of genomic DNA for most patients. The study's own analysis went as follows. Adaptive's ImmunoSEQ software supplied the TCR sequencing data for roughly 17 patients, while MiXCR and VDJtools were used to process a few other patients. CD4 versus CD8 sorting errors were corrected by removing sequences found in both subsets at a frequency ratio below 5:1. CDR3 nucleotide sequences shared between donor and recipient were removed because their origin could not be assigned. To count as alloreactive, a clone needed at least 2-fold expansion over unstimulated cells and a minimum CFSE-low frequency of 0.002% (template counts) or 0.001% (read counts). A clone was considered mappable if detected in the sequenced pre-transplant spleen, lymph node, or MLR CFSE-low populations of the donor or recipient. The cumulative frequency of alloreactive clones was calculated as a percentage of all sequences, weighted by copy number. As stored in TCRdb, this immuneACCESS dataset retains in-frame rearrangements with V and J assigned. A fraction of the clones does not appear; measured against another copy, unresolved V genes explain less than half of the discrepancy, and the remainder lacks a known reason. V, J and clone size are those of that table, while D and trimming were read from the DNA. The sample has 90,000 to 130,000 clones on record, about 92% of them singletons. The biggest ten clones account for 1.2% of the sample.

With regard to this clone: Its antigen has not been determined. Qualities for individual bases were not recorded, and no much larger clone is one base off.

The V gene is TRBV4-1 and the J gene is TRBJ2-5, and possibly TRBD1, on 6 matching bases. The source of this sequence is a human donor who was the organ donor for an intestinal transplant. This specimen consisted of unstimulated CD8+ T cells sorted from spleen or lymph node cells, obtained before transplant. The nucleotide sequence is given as TGCGCCAGCAGCCAAGACTTCAGGGGCTACGGGCAGTACTTC. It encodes CASSQDFRGYGQYF.